The 24 T cell receptor beta chains reported below all come from one sample, sequenced in a study of CD8+ T cells in alopecia areata. Treatment noted: oral pan-JAK inhibitor, 5-10 mg twice daily. RNA extraction was followed by reverse transcription into cDNA, which acted as the sequencing template. Sequencing was performed with immunoSEQ multiplex PCR; in TCRdb, only in-frame clones are kept and a portion is missing. The sample includes more than 95,000 clones, approximately 57% of them seen just once. This sample comprised CD4+ T cells sorted from blood, obtained at week 4, from a patient treated with tofacitinib. These receptors were obtained from a human donor with alopecia areata.

The rearrangement uses TRBV6-5 and TRBJ1-1, with TRBD1 identical over 7 bases. Germline loops: CDR1 MNHEY, CDR2 SVGAGI. The CDR3 contains 13 residues. V trimming: 6 bases; J trimming: 3 bases; junction bases outside the gene matches: 4. Written as DNA, the CDR3 is TGTGCCAGCAGACAGGGGTGGGACACTGAAGCTTTCTTT. Protein product: CASRQGWDTEAFF.

Here the CDR3 DNA reads TGTGCCACCAGCTCCCGGGACAGTAATAATGAGCAGTTCTTC. Translating it yields CATSSRDSNNEQFF. The chain uses TRBV15 and TRBJ2-1, with 7 bases fitting TRBD1. The V gene end was trimmed by 5 bases and the J gene end by 7 bases; junction bases not matched to a gene: 8. Germline lookup yields CDR1 LNHNV and CDR2 YYDKDF (reference sequence). The CDR3 sequence is 14 residues long.

The rearrangement uses TRBV18 and TRBJ1-1; D ambiguous. V dropped 3 bases and J dropped 1 base, with 21 bases sitting between them. The CDR3 runs to 18 residues. The germline V gene encodes CDR1 KGHSH and CDR2 LQKENI. CDR3 residues: CASSPGRRVKDGNTEAFF. CDR3 sequence (DNA): TGTGCCAGCTCACCGGGCAGAAGGGTGAAGGACGGGAACACTGAAGCTTTCTTT.

The CDR3 spells CASSFWTEISGANVLTF. CDR3 nucleotide sequence: TGTGCCAGCAGCTTTTGGACGGAGATTTCTGGGGCCAACGTCCTGACTTTC. The genes are TRBV5-6 and TRBJ2-6; D gene unclear. The CDR3 length is 17 residues. The V end was cut by 2 bases, the J end by 1 base, with 13 bases between. The germline gives CDR1 SGHDT, CDR2 YYEEEE.

J is TRBJ2-1 and V is TRBV6-4; unclear D gene. Germline V gene lookup returns CDR1 MRHNA and CDR2 SNTAGT. This CDR3 region has 12 residues. Trimming pared 1 base from V and 9 bases from J, leaving 7 bases between. CDR3 amino acids: CASSDLQSEQFF. The CDR3 DNA sequence: TGTGCCAGCAGTGACTTGCAGAGTGAGCAGTTCTTC.

This sequence joins TRBV4-2 and TRBJ2-7; the match to TRBD2 covers 7 bases. Germline trimming cut 1 base from V and 6 bases from J; bases unmatched to any gene: 3. The CDR3 runs to 13 residues. CDR1 LGHNA and CDR2 YNFKEQ come from the germline V gene. As DNA, the CDR3 is TGTGCCAGCAGCCAAGTCTCGGGGGGCGAGCAGTACTTC. This translates into CASSQVSGGEQYF.

The CDR3 DNA reads TGCAGCGTTGCCCCGGGCAGAAAAGGGTCAGATACGCAGTATTTT. It encodes CSVAPGRKGSDTQYF. The J gene is TRBJ2-3, the V gene TRBV29-1, with D unclear. Germline V lookup: CDR1 SQVTM, CDR2 ANQGSEA. CDR3 length equals 15 residues. V was pared by 4 bases and J by 4 bases, with 18 bases between.

The CDR3: CASSLVGVPNEKLFF. DNA for the CDR3: TGTGCCAGCAGCCTCGTCGGGGTTCCTAATGAAAAACTGTTTTTT. This chain joins TRBV28 and TRBJ1-4, with D hard to call. Trimming took 6 bases from V and 3 from J, leaving 14 bases between them. The CDR3 loop spans 15 amino acids. Germline V CDR1 and CDR2: MDHEN, SYDVKM.

The chain carries TRBV29-1 and TRBJ2-7; D is perhaps TRBD1 (6 bases). The V gene lost 6 bases and the J gene lost 7 bases, with 13 bases spanning the gap. Per germline, CDR1 SQVTM and CDR2 ANQGSEA. The CDR3 loop spans 11 amino acids. The CDR3 sequence: CSVSSGEEQYF. Written as DNA, the CDR3 is TGCAGCGTGAGCTCAGGGGAAGAGCAGTACTTC.

This chain uses TRBV5-1 with TRBJ2-5; D call uncertain. The V gene's germline CDR1 is SGHRS and CDR2 YFSETQ. Trimming took 0 bases from V and 5 from J, leaving 5 bases between them. The CDR3 is 12 residues long. The CDR3 sequence: CASSLVYETQYF. CDR3 DNA: TGCGCCAGCAGCTTGGTGTACGAGACCCAGTACTTC.

V is TRBV29-1 and J is TRBJ1-2; D is uncertain. V lost 1 base to trimming and J lost 4 bases, with 13 bases between them. The CDR3 has 14 amino acids. In germline, CDR1 is SQVTM, CDR2 ANQGSEA. CDR3 sequence (DNA): TGCAGCGTTGAAGTAAGCCAGGACGCCTATGGCTACACCTTC. Protein: CSVEVSQDAYGYTF.

This clone was detected only once. The V and J genes are TRBV2 and TRBJ2-1; 9 nucleotides agree with TRBD1. Losses at the gene ends were 6 bases for V and 6 bases for J; bases not matched to a gene: 6. Per germline, CDR1 SNHLY and CDR2 FYNNEI. This CDR3 spans 14 amino acids. This chain's CDR3 is CASSARDRVNEQFF. The CDR3 DNA sequence: TGTGCCAGCAGCGCCCGGGACAGGGTCAATGAGCAGTTCTTC.

The chain carries TRBV27 and TRBJ2-7; 15 positions agree with TRBD2. V lost 6 bases, J lost 5 bases, and 2 bases stayed unmatched. This CDR3 comprises 14 residues. Per germline, CDR1 MNHEY and CDR2 SMNVEV (reference sequence). CDR3 amino acids: CASRGLAGGNEQYF. The CDR3 DNA follows: TGTGCCAGCAGGGGACTAGCGGGGGGCAACGAGCAGTACTTC.

This clone was counted between two and nine times. The gene calls are TRBV25-1 and TRBJ2-2; 7 nucleotides align to TRBD1. Trimming cost V 6 bases and J 2 bases; bases outside gene matches: 6. The CDR3 covers 15 residues. Germline CDR1 MGHDK, CDR2 SYGVNS. The CDR3 sequence: CASRPGQLNTGELFF. The CDR3 coding sequence is TGTGCCAGCAGGCCGGGACAGTTAAACACCGGGGAGCTGTTTTTT.

The CDR3 DNA is TGCGCCAGCAGCTGGGGACAGGATCTGACCTACGAGCAGTACTTC. It yields the protein CASSWGQDLTYEQYF. J is TRBJ2-7 and V is TRBV5-1; TRBD1 agrees at 8 bases. Losses at the gene ends were 3 bases for V and 2 bases for J; bases not matched to a gene: 7. Germline CDR1 and CDR2: SGHRS and YFSETQ. This CDR3 contains 15 residues.

The table lists this clone with a count of one. The CDR3 loop reads CAWSGQGYETQYF. As DNA, the CDR3 is TGTGCCTGGAGCGGACAGGGTTACGAGACCCAGTACTTC. The V call is TRBV30, the J call TRBJ2-5; 8 bases map to TRBD1. The length of the CDR3 is 13 residues. The V segment lost 3 bases and the J segment 5 bases; nucleotides outside the gene matches: 5. Per germline, CDR1 GTSNPN and CDR2 SVGIG (reference sequence).

This rearrangement joins TRBV9 to TRBJ2-7, with TRBD2 identical over 9 bases. This CDR3 region has 14 residues. V dropped 2 bases and J dropped 6; count of bases not matched to a gene: 6. Germline assignment: CDR1 SGDLS and CDR2 YYNGEE. The CDR3 bases are TGTGCCAGCAGCGTTCGCGGGAGGGACGGCGAGCAGTACTTC. The encoded protein is CASSVRGRDGEQYF.

The chain carries TRBV11-2 and TRBJ2-4; D is perhaps TRBD1 (6 bases). Germline assignment: CDR1 SGHAT and CDR2 FQNNGV. V was cut by 4 bases and J by 4 bases, with 11 bases left in between. This CDR3 spans 14 amino acids. The CDR3 bases are TGTGCCAGCAGCTACGCAACAGGGAAAAACATTCAGTACTTC. Translated: CASSYATGKNIQYF.

The chain couples TRBV6-5 to TRBJ1-5; 8 bases line up with TRBD1. CDR3 length: 13 amino acids. V dropped 6 bases and J dropped 5; count of bases not matched to a gene: 3. Germline CDR1 MNHEY, CDR2 SVGAGI. The CDR3 coding sequence is TGTGCCAGCAGCCCGACAGGGGATCAGCCCCAGCATTTT. It translates to CASSPTGDQPQHF.

The rearrangement uses TRBV7-2 and TRBJ1-2, with D unresolved. The length of the CDR3 is 14 residues. Germline CDR1 and CDR2: SGHTA and FQGNSA. Trimming cost V 0 bases and J 3 bases, with 8 bases left between them. CDR3 loop: CASSLAKGDYGYTF. DNA of the CDR3: TGTGCCAGCAGCTTAGCGAAGGGTGACTATGGCTACACCTTC.

The rearrangement joins TRBV29-1 to TRBJ2-7; a weak D match, TRBD1 (6 bases). CDR1 and CDR2 (germline): SQVTM, ANQGSEA. V lost 7 bases, J lost 0 bases, and 10 bases lay in between. There are 12 residues in the CDR3. The CDR3: CSAGERSYEQYF. The CDR3 DNA sequence: TGCAGCGCAGGGGAGCGCTCCTACGAGCAGTACTTC.

CDR3 in DNA: TGCGCCAGCAGCCCACTCGGACTAGCGTCCTACGAGCAGTACTTC. This sequence encodes CASSPLGLASYEQYF. This chain links TRBV4-1 with TRBJ2-7; TRBD2 agrees at 9 bases. The CDR3 totals 15 residues. CDR1 and CDR2 (germline): MGHRA, YSYEKL. V lost 4 bases and J lost 1; bases outside the gene matches: 5.

The V and J genes are TRBV4-2 and TRBJ1-2; 7 positions agree with TRBD1. The V gene's germline CDR1 is LGHNA and CDR2 YNFKEQ. The CDR3 totals 15 residues. Trimming at V came to 1 base and at J to 7 bases, leaving 9 bases not matched to a gene. For the CDR3, the DNA is TGTGCCAGCAGCCAAGGACAGGGCTTGCTGGGTGGCTACACCTTC. Encoded protein: CASSQGQGLLGGYTF.

J is TRBJ1-2 and V is TRBV11-2; D gene uncertain. The germline V gene encodes CDR1 SGHAT and CDR2 FQNNGV. V was pared by 3 bases and J by 6 bases, with 14 bases between. This CDR3 contains 14 residues. CDR3 nucleotides: TGTGCCAGCAGCTTGTTAGGCAAGCGAGATGGCTACACCTTC. This translates into CASSLLGKRDGYTF.